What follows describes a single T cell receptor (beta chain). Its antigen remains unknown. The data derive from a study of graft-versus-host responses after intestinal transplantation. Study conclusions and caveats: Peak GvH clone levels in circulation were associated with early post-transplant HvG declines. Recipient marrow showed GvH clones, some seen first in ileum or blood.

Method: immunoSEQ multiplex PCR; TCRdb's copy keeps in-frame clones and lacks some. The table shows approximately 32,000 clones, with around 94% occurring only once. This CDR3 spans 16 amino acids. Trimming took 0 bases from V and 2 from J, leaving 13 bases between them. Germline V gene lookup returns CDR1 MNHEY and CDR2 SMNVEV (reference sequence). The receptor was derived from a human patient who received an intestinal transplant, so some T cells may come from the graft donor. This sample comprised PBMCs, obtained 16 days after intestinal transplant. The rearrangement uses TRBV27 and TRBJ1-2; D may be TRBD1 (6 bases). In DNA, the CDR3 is TGTGCCAGCAGTTTATCCACCTGGACAGCAAACTATGGCTACACCTTC. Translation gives CASSLSTWTANYGYTF.